Each of the 19 T cell receptor beta chains below was sequenced from the same sample in a study of cytomegalovirus exposure and HLA in healthy donors. A multiplex PCR was run with 60 Vbeta primers and 13 Jbeta primers. Using immunoSEQ multiplex PCR, the repertoire was profiled, and TCRdb retains in-frame clones only, with some absent. The sample has around 150,000 clones; about four fifths are singletons. Material for sequencing was PBMCs. The source is a young man in good health and CMV-seronegative.

The chain couples TRBV19 to TRBJ1-5; 9 bases align to TRBD1. With 4 bases clipped from V and 4 bases from J, the junction kept 5 bases outside the gene matches. The CDR3 length is 15 residues. The germline V gene has CDR1 LNHDA and CDR2 SQIVND (reference sequence). CDR3 sequence (DNA): TGTGCCAGTAGTAGAACAGGACAGGGGAATCAGCCCCAGCATTTT. This gives the protein CASSRTGQGNQPQHF.

The rearrangement joins TRBV5-4 to TRBJ2-3; tentative D call: TRBD2 (6 bases). Germline assignment: CDR1 SGHNT and CDR2 YYREEE (reference sequence). This CDR3 contains 15 residues. Trimming removed 0 bases from V and 2 bases from J, with 10 bases in between. CDR3 bases: TGTGCCAGCAGCTTGGGGGGACTGTACACAGATACGCAGTATTTT. Amino acid sequence: CASSLGGLYTDTQYF. Full variable domain (missing parts from reference TRBV5-4 and TRBJ2-3): ETGVTQSPTHLIKTRGQQVTLRCSSQSGHNTVSWYQQALGQGPQFIFQYYREEENGRGNFPPRFSGLQFPNYSSELNVNALELDDSALYLCASSLGGLYTDTQYFGPGTRLTVL.

The chain carries TRBV4-1 and TRBJ1-1; unclear D gene. Germline CDR1 and CDR2: MGHRA and YSYEKL. Trimming took 1 base from V and 3 from J, leaving 12 bases between them. This CDR3 is built from 15 residues. The CDR3 region is CASSQGFSPDTEAFF. The CDR3 nucleotides are TGCGCCAGCAGCCAAGGGTTTAGCCCAGACACTGAAGCTTTCTTT.

The rearrangement joins TRBV28 to TRBJ2-7; 10 bases agree with TRBD1. V lost 2 bases to trimming and J lost 6 bases; unmatched junction nucleotides: 7. CDR1 MDHEN and CDR2 SYDVKM come from the germline V gene. The CDR3 is 15 residues long. CDR3 nucleotide sequence: TGTGCCAGCAGTTTAATTGGGACAGGGGCTTCCGAGCAGTACTTC. Translation gives CASSLIGTGASEQYF.

The chain is built from TRBV4-2 and TRBJ1-3; D not certain. Trimming took off 4 bases at V and 1 base at J, with 11 bases between the two ends. The CDR3 sequence is 15 residues long. In germline, CDR1 is LGHNA, CDR2 YNFKEQ. CDR3 in amino acids: CASSLTVESGNTIYF. The CDR3 DNA reads as TGTGCCAGCAGCCTAACAGTGGAATCTGGAAACACCATATATTTT.

The chain links TRBV5-1 to TRBJ1-4, with a weak D call TRBD1 (5 bases). Trimming pared 1 base from V and 4 bases from J, leaving 8 bases between. In germline, CDR1 is SGHRS, CDR2 YFSETQ. This CDR3 is built from 14 residues. The CDR3 protein is CASSLTGSNEKLFF. CDR3 DNA: TGCGCCAGCAGCTTGACAGGAAGTAATGAAAAACTGTTTTTT.

The chain uses TRBV6-1 and TRBJ1-1; D call uncertain. The CDR3 is 17 residues long. CDR1 is MNHNS, CDR2 SASEGT, per germline. Deletions cut 2 bases from V and 0 bases from J, with 16 bases between. The CDR3 sequence is CASSETVLLQVNTEAFF. As DNA, the CDR3 is TGTGCCAGCAGTGAAACGGTACTTCTGCAGGTGAACACTGAAGCTTTCTTT.

CDR3 DNA sequence: TGTGCCTCGACCGGGACAGGGGTCTACGAGCAGTACTTC. Protein product: CASTGTGVYEQYF. The chain combines TRBV30 with TRBJ2-7; 10 bases agree with TRBD1. The CDR3 spans 13 residues. V lost 7 bases and J lost 3; bases outside the gene matches: 6. Germline V gene data show CDR1 as GTSNPN and CDR2 as SVGIG (reference sequence).

Note on this clone: One end of the junction varies from germline; a read error may be responsible. The V call is TRBV2, the J call TRBJ2-7; D uncertain. Germline loops: CDR1 SNHLY, CDR2 FYNNEI. The CDR3 has 12 residues. The CDR3: CASSEELYEQYF. CDR3 DNA sequence: TGTGCCAGCAGCGAAGAGCTATACGAGCAGTACTTC. The variable domain in full, completed from reference TRBV2 and TRBJ2-7, reads EPEVTQTPSHQVTQMGQEVILRCVPISNHLYFYWYRQILGQKVEFLVSFYNNEISEKSEIFDDQFSVERPDGSNFTLKIRSTKLEDSAMYFCASSEELYEQYFGPGTRLTVT.

The chain employs TRBV4-2 and TRBJ2-1, with 9 nucleotides matching TRBD1. Germline V gene data show CDR1 as LGHNA and CDR2 as YNFKEQ. With V trimmed by 0 bases and J by 3 bases, 15 bases remained unmatched. CDR3 size: 20 residues. As DNA, the CDR3 is TGTGCCAGCAGCCAAGATTTTCAGGACAGGGGACGCTCTAACTACAATGAGCAGTTCTTC. Translating it yields CASSQDFQDRGRSNYNEQFF.

This clone came up once. The V and J genes are TRBV7-2 and TRBJ2-7; D is perhaps TRBD1 (6 bases). The CDR3 has 16 amino acids. V dropped 0 bases and J dropped 3 bases, with 15 bases sitting between them. The germline CDR1 and CDR2 sequences are SGHTA and FQGNSA. The CDR3 protein is CASSLAKGEPFYEQYF. As DNA, the CDR3 is TGTGCCAGCAGCTTAGCTAAGGGGGAGCCCTTCTACGAGCAGTACTTC.

Regarding this clone: Compared with germline, one end of the junction differs, possibly owing to a read error. V usage is TRBV15 and J usage is TRBJ1-5; D is perhaps TRBD1 (5 bases). The CDR3 is 16 amino acids. CDR1 and CDR2 from the germline V gene are LNHNV and YYDKDF (reference sequence). CDR3 in amino acids: CATSRSGLTSNQPQNF. CDR3 coding DNA: TGTGCCACCAGCCGATCGGGACTCACTAGCAATCAGCCCCAGAATTTT.

The J gene is TRBJ2-2, the V gene TRBV19; D not resolved. CDR1 LNHDA and CDR2 SQIVND come from the germline V gene (reference sequence). This CDR3 is 14 amino acids long. The V and J ends lost 5 bases and 7 bases respectively, with 14 bases between them. CDR3 residues: CASSSPVLSGELFF. The CDR3 DNA reads as TGTGCCAGTAGTTCCCCTGTGTTGAGCGGGGAGCTGTTTTTT.

This chain connects TRBV9 to TRBJ1-2, with 9 bases lining up with TRBD1. CDR3 length: 18 amino acids. CDR1 and CDR2 from the germline V gene are SGDLS and YYNGEE. With 1 base clipped from V and 2 bases from J, the junction kept 12 bases outside the gene matches. CDR3 region: CASSVTTGRTGANYGYTF. CDR3 bases: TGTGCCAGCAGCGTAACGACCGGTAGGACAGGGGCCAACTATGGCTACACCTTC. Filled out from reference TRBV9 and TRBJ1-2, the complete variable domain reads DSGVTQTPKHLITATGQRVTLRCSPRSGDLSVYWYQQSLDQGLQFLIQYYNGEERAKGNILERFSAQQFPDLHSELNLSSLELGDSALYFCASSVTTGRTGANYGYTFGSGTRLTVV.

The CDR3 protein is CAISEALGTSGSGNEQFF. The CDR3 coding sequence is TGTGCCATCAGTGAGGCCCTCGGGACTAGCGGGAGCGGCAATGAGCAGTTCTTC. V gene TRBV10-3 combines with J gene TRBJ2-1; 14 positions match TRBD2. The CDR3 contains 18 residues. With 2 bases clipped from V and 6 bases from J, the junction kept 9 bases outside the gene matches. Germline loops: CDR1 ENHRY, CDR2 SYGVKD.

The chain joins TRBV11-2 to TRBJ2-7; the match to TRBD1 covers 8 bases. Germline assignment: CDR1 SGHAT and CDR2 FQNNGV. The ends lost 8 bases at V and 2 bases at J; junction bases unmatched: 5. The CDR3 has 13 residues. CDR3 sequence reads: CASGTGETYEQYF. In DNA, the CDR3 is TGTGCCAGCGGGACAGGCGAGACCTACGAGCAGTACTTC.

The rearrangement uses TRBV28 and TRBJ2-7; weak D call: TRBD1 (6 bases). The V gene lost 6 bases and the J gene lost 4 bases, with 10 bases spanning the gap. This CDR3 is built from 12 residues. From germline, CDR1 is MDHEN and CDR2 SYDVKM. As DNA, the CDR3 is TGTGCCAGCAGCCCACAGGGTTACGAGCAGTACTTC. This encodes CASSPQGYEQYF.

This clone came up once. DNA of the CDR3: TGTGCCAGCTCACCAAGCGGGAGGGCCTCGTCAGATACGCAGTATTTT. Translating gives CASSPSGRASSDTQYF. V and J are TRBV18 and TRBJ2-3; 10 bases align to TRBD2. Germline V gives CDR1 KGHSH, CDR2 LQKENI. The CDR3 extends over 16 amino acids. Germline trimming cut 2 bases from V and 4 bases from J; bases unmatched to any gene: 6.

The chain employs TRBV2 and TRBJ2-7; D might be TRBD1 (6 bases). V lost 8 bases and J 2 bases, leaving 16 bases between the germline ends. Germline CDR1 SNHLY, CDR2 FYNNEI. The CDR3 loop spans 14 amino acids. The CDR3 DNA sequence: TGTGCCAGCCGTCCCCTACAGGGCCCCTACGAGCAGTACTTC. Protein: CASRPLQGPYEQYF.